The entry below gives a single T cell receptor beta chain sequence along with its context. The data were produced by immunoSEQ multiplex PCR, yet TCRdb's version contains in-frame clones alone and is incomplete. The sample has just over 300,000 clones, around 86% seen once; the top ten hold roughly 4.5%. From germline, CDR1 is SGHVS and CDR2 FQNEAQ. V was pared by 9 bases and J by 3 bases, with 4 bases of the junction left unmatched. This CDR3 spans 13 amino acids. This sample was included in a study of blood T cell repertoires in COVID-19. The genes are TRBV7-8 and TRBJ1-1, with 10 positions matching TRBD1. Sequencing was done on a sample of PBMCs or T cells enriched from blood (not recorded which). This clonotype was sampled from a man aged 25-45 years who had recovered from COVID-19. The DNA of the CDR3 is TGTGCCAGTGGACAGGGGGGGTACACTGAAGCTTTCTTT. Amino acids: CASGQGGYTEAFF. Full variable domain (outside the CDR3, taken from reference TRBV7-8 and TRBJ1-1): GAGVSQSPRYKVAKRGQDVALRCDPISGHVSLFWYQQALGQGPEFLTYFQNEAQLDKSGLPSDRFFAERPEGSVSTLKIQRTQQEDSAVYLCASGQGGYTEAFFGQGTRLTVV.